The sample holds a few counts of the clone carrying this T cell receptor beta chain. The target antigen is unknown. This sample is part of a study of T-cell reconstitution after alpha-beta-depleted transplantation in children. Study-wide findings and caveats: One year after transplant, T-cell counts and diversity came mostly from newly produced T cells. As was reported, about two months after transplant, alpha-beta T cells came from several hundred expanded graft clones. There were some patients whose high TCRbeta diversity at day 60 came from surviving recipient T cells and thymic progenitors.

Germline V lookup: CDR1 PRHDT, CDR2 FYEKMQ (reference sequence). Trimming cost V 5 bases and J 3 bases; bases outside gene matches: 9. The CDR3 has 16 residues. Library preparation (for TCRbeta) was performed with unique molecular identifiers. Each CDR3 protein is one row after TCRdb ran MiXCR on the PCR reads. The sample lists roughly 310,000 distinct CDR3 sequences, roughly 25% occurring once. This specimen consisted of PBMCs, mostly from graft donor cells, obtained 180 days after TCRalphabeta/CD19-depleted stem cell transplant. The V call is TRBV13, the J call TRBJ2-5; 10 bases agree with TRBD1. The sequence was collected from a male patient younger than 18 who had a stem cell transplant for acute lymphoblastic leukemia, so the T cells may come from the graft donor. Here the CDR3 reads CASSLLFGTGEETQYF. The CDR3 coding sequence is TGTGCCAGCAGCCTGCTTTTCGGGACAGGGGAAGAGACCCAGTACTTC.